Listed here are 12 T cell receptor beta chains from one sample, sequenced in a study of cytomegalovirus exposure and HLA in healthy donors. Use of 60 Vbeta and 13 Jbeta primers characterized the PCR. Libraries were prepared by immunoSEQ multiplex PCR; TCRdb keeps only in-frame clonotypes and omits some of them. The repertoire includes more than 85,000 clones, about 81% of them detected once, and 1.3% sits in the top ten. The sequenced sample consisted of PBMCs. These receptors all come from a man younger than 40 in good health and CMV-seronegative.

The gene calls are TRBV6-5 and TRBJ1-5; 8 positions match TRBD1. Germline V lookup: CDR1 MNHEY, CDR2 SVGAGI. V shed 10 bases, J shed 5 bases, and the junction held 7 bases outside the gene matches. The CDR3 contains 13 residues. The CDR3 DNA reads TGTGCCACCGGACAGGGTCGCGATCAGCCCCAGCATTTT. Translation gives CATGQGRDQPQHF.

The DNA of the CDR3 is TGTGCCAGCAGCGTAGCTACTAGCGCCTTGCAAGAGACCCAGTACTTC. The encoded protein is CASSVATSALQETQYF. V and J are TRBV9 and TRBJ2-5, with 7 bases identical to TRBD2. Trimming cost V 0 bases and J 2 bases; bases outside gene matches: 7. CDR1 and CDR2 (germline): SGDLS, YYNGEE. The CDR3 runs to 16 residues.

This chain links TRBV9 with TRBJ2-7; tentative D call: TRBD1 (7 bases). This CDR3 has 13 amino acids. The V and J ends lost 0 bases and 7 bases respectively, with 11 bases between them. From germline, CDR1 is SGDLS and CDR2 YYNGEE. The CDR3 DNA is TGTGCCAGCAGCGTAGAGCAGGGGGGTGAGCAGTACTTC. It encodes CASSVEQGGEQYF.

The CDR3: CASSTRVLLYGYTF. CDR3 coding DNA: TGTGCCAGTAGTACGAGGGTTCTCTTGTATGGCTACACCTTC. This chain connects TRBV19 to TRBJ1-2, with D unclear. CDR1 is LNHDA and CDR2 is SQIVND in the germline V gene (reference sequence). V lost 4 bases and J 5 bases, leaving 14 bases between the germline ends. CDR3 length: 14 amino acids.

This clone showed up just a few times. The gene calls are TRBV2 and TRBJ2-1; D perhaps matches TRBD2 (6 bases). With 6 bases removed from V and 3 bases from J, the gap between germline ends came to 21 bases. In germline, CDR1 is SNHLY, CDR2 FYNNEI. The CDR3 runs to 17 residues. The CDR3 sequence is CASSPLAPGNLYNEQFF. As DNA, the CDR3 is TGTGCCAGCAGCCCCCTAGCGCCAGGGAACCTCTACAATGAGCAGTTCTTC.

The chain employs TRBV6-5 and TRBJ2-1, with unresolved D. From germline, CDR1 is MNHEY and CDR2 SVGAGI. The CDR3 covers 11 residues. V was trimmed by 10 bases and J by 8 bases, leaving 12 bases between them. CDR3 sequence: CATIAVDEQFF. The CDR3 DNA is TGTGCCACAATAGCCGTCGATGAGCAGTTCTTC.

This rearrangement joins TRBV2 to TRBJ1-5; D remains ambiguous. The germline gives CDR1 SNHLY, CDR2 FYNNEI. The V end lost 8 bases, the J end lost 6 bases, and 17 bases lay between the germline ends. This CDR3 contains 14 residues. The CDR3 reads CASGLAADFQPQHF. CDR3 nucleotide sequence: TGTGCCAGCGGGCTGGCAGCGGATTTTCAGCCCCAGCATTTT.

This chain joins TRBV6-5 and TRBJ2-3; 7 nucleotides align to TRBD2. Germline lookup yields CDR1 MNHEY and CDR2 SVGAGI. The CDR3 consists of 15 residues. With V trimmed by 5 bases and J by 7 bases, 12 bases remained unmatched. The CDR3 DNA follows: TGTGCCAGCAGTGCGACGGGGGGATTCGCTAATACGCAGTATTTT. It is translated as CASSATGGFANTQYF.

The V gene is TRBV28, the J gene TRBJ1-2; D not resolved. The V gene's germline CDR1 is MDHEN and CDR2 SYDVKM. The CDR3 has 15 amino acids. The V end lost 6 bases, the J end lost 8 bases, and 22 bases lay between the germline ends. CDR3 DNA sequence: TGTGCCAGCAGCGCCGGGGAGGCTGGGGTTAAGGGCTACACCTTC. Amino acid sequence: CASSAGEAGVKGYTF.

This clone was recorded once. V gene TRBV4-3 combines with J gene TRBJ2-2, with 9 bases that match TRBD1. CDR3 length: 17 amino acids. CDR1 and CDR2 from the germline V gene are LGHNA and YSLEER. Trimming at V came to 0 bases and at J to 7 bases, leaving 9 bases not matched to a gene. In DNA, the CDR3 is TGCGCCAGCAGCCAAGAGGTGGCGGGACAGGGATACGGGGAGCTGTTTTTT. Its translation: CASSQEVAGQGYGELFF.

The rearrangement uses TRBV2 and TRBJ2-4, with D unresolved. Trimming cost V 3 bases and J 2 bases, with 17 bases left between them. The CDR3 spans 17 residues. Germline V gene data show CDR1 as SNHLY and CDR2 as FYNNEI. In DNA, the CDR3 is TGTGCCAGCAGTGATTTGGTGCTCGCGTTAACCAAAAACATTCAGTACTTC. It codes for CASSDLVLALTKNIQYF.

The chain has TRBV4-1 and TRBJ2-5, with 8 nucleotides matching TRBD1. V gave up 2 bases and J gave up 5 bases; unmatched junction bases: 7. In germline, CDR1 is MGHRA, CDR2 YSYEKL. The CDR3 loop spans 15 amino acids. The CDR3 loop reads CASSQTSGGAETQYF. CDR3 DNA: TGCGCCAGCAGCCAAACATCAGGGGGCGCGGAGACCCAGTACTTC.